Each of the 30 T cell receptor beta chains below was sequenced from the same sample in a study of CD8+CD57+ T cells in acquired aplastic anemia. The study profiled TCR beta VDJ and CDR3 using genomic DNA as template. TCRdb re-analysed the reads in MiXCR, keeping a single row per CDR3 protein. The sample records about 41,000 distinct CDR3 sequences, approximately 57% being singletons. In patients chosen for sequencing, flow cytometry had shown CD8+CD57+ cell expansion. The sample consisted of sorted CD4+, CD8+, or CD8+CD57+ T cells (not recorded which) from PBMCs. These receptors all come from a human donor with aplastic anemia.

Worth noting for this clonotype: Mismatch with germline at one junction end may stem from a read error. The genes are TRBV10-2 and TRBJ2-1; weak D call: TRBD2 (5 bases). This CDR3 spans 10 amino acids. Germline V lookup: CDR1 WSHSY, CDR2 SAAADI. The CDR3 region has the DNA TGCGCCAGCAGGAGGGAAAGGCGCAATTTC. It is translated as CASRRERRNF.

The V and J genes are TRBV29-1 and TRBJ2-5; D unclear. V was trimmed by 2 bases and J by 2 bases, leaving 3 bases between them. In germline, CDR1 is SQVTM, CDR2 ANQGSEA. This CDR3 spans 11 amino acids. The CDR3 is CSVEQQETQYF. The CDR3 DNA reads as TGCAGCGTTGAACAGCAAGAGACCCAGTACTTC.

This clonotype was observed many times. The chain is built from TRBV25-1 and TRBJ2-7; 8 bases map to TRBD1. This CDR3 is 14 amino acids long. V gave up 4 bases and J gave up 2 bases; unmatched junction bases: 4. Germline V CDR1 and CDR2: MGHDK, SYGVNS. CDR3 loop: CASSAGTGPYEQYF. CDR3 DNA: TGTGCCAGCAGTGCCGGGACAGGTCCCTACGAGCAGTACTTC.

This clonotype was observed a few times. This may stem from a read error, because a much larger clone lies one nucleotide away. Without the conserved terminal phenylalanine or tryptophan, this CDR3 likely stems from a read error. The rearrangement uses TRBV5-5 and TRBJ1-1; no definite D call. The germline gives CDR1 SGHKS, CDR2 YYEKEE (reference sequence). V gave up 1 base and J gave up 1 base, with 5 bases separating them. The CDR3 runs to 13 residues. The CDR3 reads CASSLIQNTEAFL. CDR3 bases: TGTGCCAGCAGCTTGATCCAGAACACTGAAGCTTTCCTT.

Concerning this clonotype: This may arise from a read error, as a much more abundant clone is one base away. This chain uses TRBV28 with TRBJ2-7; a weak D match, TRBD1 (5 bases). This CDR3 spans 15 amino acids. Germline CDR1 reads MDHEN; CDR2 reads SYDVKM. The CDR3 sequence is CAISPTAGRAYEQYF. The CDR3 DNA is TGTGCCATCAGTCCCACCGCCGGCAGGGCCTACGAGCAGTACTTC.

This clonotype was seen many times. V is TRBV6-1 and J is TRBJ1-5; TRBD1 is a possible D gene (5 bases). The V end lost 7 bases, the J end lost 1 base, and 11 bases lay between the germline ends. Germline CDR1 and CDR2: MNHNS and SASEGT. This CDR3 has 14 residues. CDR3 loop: CASKRKGSNQPQHF. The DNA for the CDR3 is TGTGCCAGCAAGAGGAAGGGGAGCAATCAGCCCCAGCATTTT.

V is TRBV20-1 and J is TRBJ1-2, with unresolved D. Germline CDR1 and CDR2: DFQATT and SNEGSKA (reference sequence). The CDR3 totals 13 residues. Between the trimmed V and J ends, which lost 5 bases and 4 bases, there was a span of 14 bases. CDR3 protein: CSAVGLQFYGYTF. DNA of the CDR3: TGCAGTGCTGTGGGTCTTCAGTTCTATGGCTACACCTTC.

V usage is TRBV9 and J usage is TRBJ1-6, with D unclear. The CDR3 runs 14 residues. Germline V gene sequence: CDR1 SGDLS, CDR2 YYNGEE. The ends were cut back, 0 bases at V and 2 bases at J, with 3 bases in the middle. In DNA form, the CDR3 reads TGTGCCAGCAGCGTAGTGCCCTATAATTCACCCCTCCACTTT. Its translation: CASSVVPYNSPLHF.

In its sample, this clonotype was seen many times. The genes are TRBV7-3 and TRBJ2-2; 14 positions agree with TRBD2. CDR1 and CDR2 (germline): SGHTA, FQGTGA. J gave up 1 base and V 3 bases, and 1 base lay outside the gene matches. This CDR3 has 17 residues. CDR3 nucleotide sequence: TGTGCCAGCAGCTTGACTAGCGGGGGGGGGAACACCGGGGAGCTGTTTTTT. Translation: CASSLTSGGGNTGELFF.

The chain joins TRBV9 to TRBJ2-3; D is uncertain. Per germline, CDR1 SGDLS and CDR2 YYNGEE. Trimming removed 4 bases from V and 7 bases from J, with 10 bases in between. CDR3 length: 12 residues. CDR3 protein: CASSPSMNTQYF. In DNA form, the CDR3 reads TGTGCCAGCAGCCCCTCGATGAATACGCAGTATTTT.

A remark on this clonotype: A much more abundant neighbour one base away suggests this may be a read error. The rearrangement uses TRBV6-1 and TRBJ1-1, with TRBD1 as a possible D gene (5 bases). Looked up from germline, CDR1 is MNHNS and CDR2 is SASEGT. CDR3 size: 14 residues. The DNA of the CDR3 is TGTGCCAGCAGTGAAGGGACAATGAACACTGAAGCTTGCTTT. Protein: CASSEGTMNTEACF.

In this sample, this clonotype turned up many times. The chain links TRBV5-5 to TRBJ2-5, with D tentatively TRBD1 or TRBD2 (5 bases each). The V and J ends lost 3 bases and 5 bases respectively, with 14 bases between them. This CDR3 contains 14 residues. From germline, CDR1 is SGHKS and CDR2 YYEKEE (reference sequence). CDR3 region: CASSSGRWGETQYF. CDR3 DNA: TGTGCCAGCAGCTCCGGGCGCTGGGGGGAGACCCAGTACTTC. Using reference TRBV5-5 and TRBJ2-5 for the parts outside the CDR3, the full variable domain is DAGVTQSPTHLIKTRGQQVTLRCSPISGHKSVSWYQQVLGQGPQFIFQYYEKEERGRGNFPDRFSARQFPNYSSELNVNALLLGDSALYLCASSSGRWGETQYFGPGTRLLVL.

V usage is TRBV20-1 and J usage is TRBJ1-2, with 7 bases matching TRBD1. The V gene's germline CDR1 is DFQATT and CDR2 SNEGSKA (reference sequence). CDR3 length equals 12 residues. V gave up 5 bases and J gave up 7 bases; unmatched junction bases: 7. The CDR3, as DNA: TGCAGTGCTCAGACAGGGAGCGCTGGCTACACCTTC. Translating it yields CSAQTGSAGYTF.

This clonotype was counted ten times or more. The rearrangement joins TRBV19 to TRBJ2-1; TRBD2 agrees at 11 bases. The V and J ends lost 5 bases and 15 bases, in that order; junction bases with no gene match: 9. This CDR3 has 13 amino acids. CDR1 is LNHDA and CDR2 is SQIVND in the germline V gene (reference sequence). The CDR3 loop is CASSPSGGPSGFF. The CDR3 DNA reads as TGTGCCAGTAGTCCTAGCGGGGGGCCCTCGGGGTTCTTC.

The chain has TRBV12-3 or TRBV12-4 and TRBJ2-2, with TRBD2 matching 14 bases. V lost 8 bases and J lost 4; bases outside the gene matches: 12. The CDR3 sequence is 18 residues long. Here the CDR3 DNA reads TGTGCCAGCGGTATACCGGGACTAGCGGGGGACCCCACCGGGGAGCTGTTTTTT. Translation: CASGIPGLAGDPTGELFF.

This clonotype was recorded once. The CDR3 sequence: CSVATSGGTDTQYF. The CDR3 DNA reads as TGCAGCGTCGCCACTAGCGGGGGGACAGATACGCAGTATTTT. V gene TRBV29-1 combines with J gene TRBJ2-3; 12 nucleotides agree with TRBD2. After removal of 6 bases from V and 3 bases from J, the junction contained 4 bases not matched to a gene. The CDR3 covers 14 residues. CDR1 is SQVTM, CDR2 ANQGSEA, per germline.

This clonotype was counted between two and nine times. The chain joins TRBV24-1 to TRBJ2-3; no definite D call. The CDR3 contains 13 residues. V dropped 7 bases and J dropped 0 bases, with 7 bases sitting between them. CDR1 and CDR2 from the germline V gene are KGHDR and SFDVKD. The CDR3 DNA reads TGTGCCACCAGCTCCTCTAGCACAGATACGCAGTATTTT. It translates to CATSSSSTDTQYF.

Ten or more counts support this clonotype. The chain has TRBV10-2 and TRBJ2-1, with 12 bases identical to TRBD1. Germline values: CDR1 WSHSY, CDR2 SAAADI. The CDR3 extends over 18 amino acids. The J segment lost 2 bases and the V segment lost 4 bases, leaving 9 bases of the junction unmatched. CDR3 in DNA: TGCGCCAGCAGTGTGGGGACAGGGGGCCCACTCCCCTACAATGAGCAGTTCTTC. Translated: CASSVGTGGPLPYNEQFF.

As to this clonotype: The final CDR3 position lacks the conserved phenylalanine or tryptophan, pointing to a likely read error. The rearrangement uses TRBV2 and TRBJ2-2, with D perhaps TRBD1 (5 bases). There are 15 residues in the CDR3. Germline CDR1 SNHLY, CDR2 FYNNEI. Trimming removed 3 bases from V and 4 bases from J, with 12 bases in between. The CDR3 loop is CASSDIGVSTGELFL. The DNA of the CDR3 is TGTGCCAGCAGTGATATAGGGGTTTCCACCGGGGAGCTGTTTCTT.

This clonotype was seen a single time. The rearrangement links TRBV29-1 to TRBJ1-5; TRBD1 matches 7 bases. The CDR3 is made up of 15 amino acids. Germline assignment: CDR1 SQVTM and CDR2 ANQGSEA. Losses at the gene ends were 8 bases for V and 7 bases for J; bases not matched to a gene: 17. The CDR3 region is CSLEGGRESRQPQHF. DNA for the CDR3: TGCAGCTTAGAAGGGGGCAGGGAGTCGCGGCAGCCCCAGCATTTT.

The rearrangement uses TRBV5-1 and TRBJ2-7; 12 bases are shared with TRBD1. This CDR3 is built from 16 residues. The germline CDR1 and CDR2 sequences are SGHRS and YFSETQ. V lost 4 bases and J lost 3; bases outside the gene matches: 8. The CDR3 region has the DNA TGCGCCAGCAGCCTAGGGACAGGGGGCTTCGGCTACGAGCAGTACTTC. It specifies CASSLGTGGFGYEQYF.

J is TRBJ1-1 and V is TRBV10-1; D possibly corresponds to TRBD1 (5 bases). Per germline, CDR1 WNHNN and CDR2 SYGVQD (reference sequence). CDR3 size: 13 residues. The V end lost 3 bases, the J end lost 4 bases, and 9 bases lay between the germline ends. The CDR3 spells CASSEGVSTEAFF. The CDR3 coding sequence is TGCGCCAGCAGTGAAGGGGTGAGCACTGAAGCTTTCTTT.

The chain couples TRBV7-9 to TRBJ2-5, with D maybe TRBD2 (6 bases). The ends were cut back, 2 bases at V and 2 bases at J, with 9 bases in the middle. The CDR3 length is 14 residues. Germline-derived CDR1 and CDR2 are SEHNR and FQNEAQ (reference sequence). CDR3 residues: CASSLWDSQETQYF. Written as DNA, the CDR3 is TGTGCCAGCAGCTTATGGGACTCGCAAGAGACCCAGTACTTC.

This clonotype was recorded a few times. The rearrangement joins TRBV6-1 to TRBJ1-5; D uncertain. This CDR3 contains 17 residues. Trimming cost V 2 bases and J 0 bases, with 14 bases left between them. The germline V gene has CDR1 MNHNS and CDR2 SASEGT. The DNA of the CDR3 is TGTGCCAGCAGTGAACGGGCAGACGTCTATAGCAATCAGCCCCAGCATTTT. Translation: CASSERADVYSNQPQHF.

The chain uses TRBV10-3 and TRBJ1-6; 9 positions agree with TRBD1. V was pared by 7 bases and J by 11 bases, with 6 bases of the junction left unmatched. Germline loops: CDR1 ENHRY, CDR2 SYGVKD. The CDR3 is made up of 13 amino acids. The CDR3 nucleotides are TGTGCCATCACTGGGACAGGGTATCCACCCCTCCACTTT. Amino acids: CAITGTGYPPLHF.

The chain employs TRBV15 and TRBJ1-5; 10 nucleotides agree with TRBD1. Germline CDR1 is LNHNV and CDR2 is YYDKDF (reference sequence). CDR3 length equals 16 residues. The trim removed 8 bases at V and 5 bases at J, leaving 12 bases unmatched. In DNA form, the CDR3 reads TGTGCCACCGCTACCAGGACAGGGGGGATTCATCAGCCCCAGCATTTT. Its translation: CATATRTGGIHQPQHF.

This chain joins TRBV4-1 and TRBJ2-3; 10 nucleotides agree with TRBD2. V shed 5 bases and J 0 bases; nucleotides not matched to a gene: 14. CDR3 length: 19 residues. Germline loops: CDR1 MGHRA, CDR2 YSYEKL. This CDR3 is CASSSLSGTSETSTDTQYF. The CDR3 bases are TGCGCCAGCAGCTCGCTATCCGGGACTAGCGAAACTAGCACAGATACGCAGTATTTT.

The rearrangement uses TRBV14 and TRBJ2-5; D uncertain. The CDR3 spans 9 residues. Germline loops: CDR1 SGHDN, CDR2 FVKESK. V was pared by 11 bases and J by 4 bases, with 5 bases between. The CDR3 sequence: CAGRETQYF. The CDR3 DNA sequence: TGTGCCGGAAGAGAGACCCAGTACTTC.

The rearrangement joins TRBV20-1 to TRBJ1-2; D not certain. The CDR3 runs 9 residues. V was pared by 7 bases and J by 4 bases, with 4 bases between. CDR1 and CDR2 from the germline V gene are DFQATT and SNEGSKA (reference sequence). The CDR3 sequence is CSEAYGYTF. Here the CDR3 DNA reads TGCAGTGAGGCCTATGGCTACACCTTC.

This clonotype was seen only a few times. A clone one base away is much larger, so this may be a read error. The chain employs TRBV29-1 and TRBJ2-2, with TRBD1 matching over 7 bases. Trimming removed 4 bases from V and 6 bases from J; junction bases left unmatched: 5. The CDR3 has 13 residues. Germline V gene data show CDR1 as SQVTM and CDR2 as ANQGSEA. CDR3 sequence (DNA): TGCAGCGTTGCAAAGGGGGCGGCCGGGGAGCTGTTTTTT. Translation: CSVAKGAAGELFF.